This T cell receptor (beta chain) stems from a study of blood T cell repertoires in COVID-19. About the research overall: PBMCs, B-cell-depleted T cells, or T cells provided the cDNA or gDNA that made up the material.

In the study's own analysis: Counts of nucleated cells, estimated from reference gene primer amplification, were obtained. Sequenced by immunoSEQ multiplex PCR; TCRdb stores in-frame clones only, minus some. V and J calls and clone size are as listed in that table; D and trimming were resolved from the DNA. The data show roughly 250,000 clones, around 82% seen once. Sequenced: peripheral blood. This TCR derives from a woman aged 80 or over with active or convalescent COVID-19.

CDR3 region: CASSDSGQAYGYTF. CDR3 nucleotides: TGTGCCAGCAGTGACTCTGGGCAGGCCTATGGCTACACCTTC. The V and J genes are TRBV6-4 and TRBJ1-2; D unclear. In germline, CDR1 is MRHNA, CDR2 SNTAGT. V lost 0 bases, J lost 4 bases, and 9 bases lay in between. CDR3 length: 14 amino acids.